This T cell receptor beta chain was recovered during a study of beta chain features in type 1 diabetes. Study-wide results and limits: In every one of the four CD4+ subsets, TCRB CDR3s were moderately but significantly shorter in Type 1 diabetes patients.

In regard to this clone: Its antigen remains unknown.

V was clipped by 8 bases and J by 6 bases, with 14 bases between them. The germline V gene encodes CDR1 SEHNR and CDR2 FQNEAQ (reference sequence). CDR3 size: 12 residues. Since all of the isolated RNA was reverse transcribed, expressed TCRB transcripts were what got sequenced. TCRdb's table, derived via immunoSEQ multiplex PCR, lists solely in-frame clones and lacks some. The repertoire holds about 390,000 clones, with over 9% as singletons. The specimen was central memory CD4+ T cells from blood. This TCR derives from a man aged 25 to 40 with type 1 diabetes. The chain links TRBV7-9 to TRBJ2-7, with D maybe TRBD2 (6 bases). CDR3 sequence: CASRIQGGEQYF. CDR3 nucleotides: TGTGCCAGCCGAATCCAGGGAGGCGAGCAGTACTTC.